This is a list of T cell receptor beta chains from one sample in a study of identifying expanded T cells in peripheral blood. Repertoires were generated with immunoSEQ multiplex PCR, while TCRdb's copy carries only in-frame clones and drops some. The repertoire holds tens of thousands of clones, with around four fifths as singletons. Sequencing was done on a sample of blood. The origin of the receptors is a person aged 18 to 75 in good health. Each CDR3 is given with its conserved first and last residue. Fields, in order: D gene, J gene, V gene, clone size, CDR3 protein, CDR3 DNA. D genes are given only for firm matches. Not every row has a clone size; where given, it reads once, few, many or a size class.

d_call: -; j_call: TRBJ1-1; v_call: TRBV18; clone_size: many; cdr3_aa: CASSSGPSNLNTEAFF; cdr3_nt: TGTGCCAGCTCATCGGGGCCCTCGAACCTGAACACTGAAGCTTTCTTT
d_call: -; j_call: TRBJ1-2; v_call: TRBV2; clone_size: once; cdr3_aa: CASSLDKLYGYTF; cdr3_nt: TGTGCCAGCAGTCTTGACAAACTCTATGGCTACACCTTC
d_call: TRBD2; j_call: TRBJ2-3; v_call: TRBV7-3; clone_size: -; cdr3_aa: CASSLRAGSTDTQYF; cdr3_nt: TGTGCCAGCAGCTTACGAGCGGGGAGCACAGATACGCAGTATTTT
d_call: TRBD1; j_call: TRBJ1-4; v_call: TRBV6-1; clone_size: -; cdr3_aa: CASSERQGQYEKLFF; cdr3_nt: TGTGCCAGCAGTGAACGACAGGGACAATATGAAAAACTGTTTTTT
d_call: -; j_call: TRBJ1-2; v_call: TRBV2; clone_size: -; cdr3_aa: CASTQNYGYTF; cdr3_nt: TGTGCCAGCACTCAAAACTATGGCTACACCTTC
d_call: -; j_call: TRBJ2-2; v_call: TRBV6-5; clone_size: -; cdr3_aa: CASSYGGNTGELFF; cdr3_nt: TGTGCCAGCAGTTACGGGGGAAACACCGGGGAGCTGTTTTTT
d_call: -; j_call: TRBJ2-3; v_call: TRBV5-4; clone_size: -; cdr3_aa: CASNSASGADTQYF; cdr3_nt: TGTGCCAGCAACAGCGCAAGTGGGGCAGATACGCAGTATTTT
d_call: -; j_call: TRBJ1-5; v_call: TRBV19; clone_size: -; cdr3_aa: CASSTTSNQPQHF; cdr3_nt: TGTGCCAGTAGCACCACCAGCAATCAGCCCCAGCATTTT
d_call: -; j_call: TRBJ1-2; v_call: TRBV9; clone_size: -; cdr3_aa: CASSPQTGYGYTF; cdr3_nt: TGTGCCAGCAGCCCTCAGACAGGTTATGGCTACACCTTC
d_call: -; j_call: TRBJ2-3; v_call: TRBV11-2; clone_size: -; cdr3_aa: CASSLDLALGTQYF; cdr3_nt: TGTGCCAGCAGCTTAGATTTGGCTTTAGGGACGCAGTATTTT
d_call: -; j_call: TRBJ1-6; v_call: TRBV2; clone_size: -; cdr3_aa: CASRYSTSYNSPLHF; cdr3_nt: TGTGCCAGCCGGTATAGCACCTCCTATAATTCACCCCTCCACTTT
d_call: TRBD1; j_call: TRBJ2-3; v_call: TRBV5-8; clone_size: -; cdr3_aa: CGGTVGQGRSDTQYF; cdr3_nt: TGTGGGGGGACGGTCGGACAGGGGAGGTCAGATACGCAGTATTTT
d_call: -; j_call: TRBJ2-1; v_call: TRBV7-3; clone_size: -; cdr3_aa: CASSPTVTYNEQFF; cdr3_nt: TGTGCCAGCAGCCCGACGGTGACCTACAATGAGCAGTTCTTC
d_call: TRBD2; j_call: TRBJ2-2; v_call: TRBV4-2; clone_size: -; cdr3_aa: CASSRPGEGNTGELFF; cdr3_nt: TGTGCCAGCAGCCGACCGGGGGAGGGGAACACCGGGGAGCTGTTTTTT
d_call: TRBD1; j_call: TRBJ1-1; v_call: TRBV7-2; clone_size: -; cdr3_aa: CASSLDRGGTEAFF; cdr3_nt: TGTGCCAGCAGCTTGGACAGGGGCGGCACTGAAGCTTTCTTT
d_call: -; j_call: TRBJ1-4; v_call: TRBV6-1; clone_size: -; cdr3_aa: CASSEVLGEKLFF; cdr3_nt: TGTGCCAGCAGTGAAGTCCTGGGGGAAAAACTGTTTTTT
d_call: -; j_call: TRBJ1-3; v_call: TRBV19; clone_size: -; cdr3_aa: CASSLIGPGEGNTIYF; cdr3_nt: TGTGCCAGTAGCTTAATCGGTCCTGGTGAAGGAAACACCATATATTTT
d_call: TRBD2; j_call: TRBJ2-3; v_call: TRBV7-9; clone_size: -; cdr3_aa: CASSLGLAYSSSTDTQYF; cdr3_nt: TGTGCCAGCAGCTTAGGACTAGCCTATTCTTCTAGCACAGATACGCAGTATTTT
d_call: -; j_call: TRBJ2-1; v_call: TRBV7-2; clone_size: once; cdr3_aa: CASSLAAQRSGEQFF; cdr3_nt: TGTGCCAGCAGCTTAGCCGCCCAGCGGTCGGGGGAGCAGTTCTTC
d_call: -; j_call: TRBJ1-5; v_call: TRBV6-1; clone_size: -; cdr3_aa: CASSEGRRPQHF; cdr3_nt: TGTGCCAGCAGTGAGGGTCGGCGGCCCCAGCATTTT
d_call: -; j_call: TRBJ1-1; v_call: TRBV19; clone_size: -; cdr3_aa: CASSPANTEAFF; cdr3_nt: TGTGCCAGTAGTCCGGCGAACACTGAAGCTTTCTTT
d_call: -; j_call: TRBJ2-1; v_call: TRBV18; clone_size: -; cdr3_aa: CASSLGTSSYNEQFF; cdr3_nt: TGTGCCAGCTCACTTGGGACGTCGTCCTACAATGAGCAGTTCTTC
d_call: -; j_call: TRBJ2-2; v_call: TRBV7-6; clone_size: -; cdr3_aa: CASSLGAGPNTGELFF; cdr3_nt: TGTGCCAGCAGCCTAGGCGCGGGACCAAACACCGGGGAGCTGTTTTTT
d_call: -; j_call: TRBJ1-1; v_call: TRBV10-3; clone_size: -; cdr3_aa: CAISDPQPGPAEAFF; cdr3_nt: TGTGCCATCAGTGACCCTCAACCCGGGCCAGCCGAAGCTTTCTTT
d_call: -; j_call: TRBJ2-3; v_call: TRBV25-1; clone_size: -; cdr3_aa: CASSVSTVDTQYF; cdr3_nt: TGTGCCAGCAGTGTCTCGACGGTGGATACGCAGTATTTT
d_call: -; j_call: TRBJ2-7; v_call: TRBV28; clone_size: -; cdr3_aa: CASSGTDYEQYF; cdr3_nt: TGTGCCAGCAGTGGCACGGACTACGAGCAGTACTTC
d_call: -; j_call: TRBJ1-2; v_call: TRBV4-2; clone_size: -; cdr3_aa: CASSRPGSYGYTF; cdr3_nt: TGTGCCAGCAGCCGCCCGGGATCCTATGGCTACACCTTC
d_call: -; j_call: TRBJ1-5; v_call: TRBV11-3; clone_size: medium-sized; cdr3_aa: CASSLYIGVRNQPQHF; cdr3_nt: TGTGCCAGCAGCTTATATATCGGGGTCAGGAATCAGCCCCAGCATTTT
d_call: -; j_call: TRBJ1-5; v_call: TRBV19; clone_size: -; cdr3_aa: CASMNRAGNQPQHF; cdr3_nt: TGTGCCAGTATGAATAGGGCTGGCAATCAGCCCCAGCATTTT
d_call: -; j_call: TRBJ1-5; v_call: TRBV19; clone_size: -; cdr3_aa: CASSEDPTRQPQHF; cdr3_nt: TGTGCCAGTAGTGAAGACCCTACCAGGCAGCCCCAGCATTTT
d_call: TRBD1; j_call: TRBJ1-2; v_call: TRBV27; clone_size: once; cdr3_aa: CASSSDRGNYGYTF; cdr3_nt: TGTGCCAGCAGTTCGGACAGGGGCAACTATGGCTACACCTTC
d_call: -; j_call: TRBJ1-5; v_call: TRBV6-1; clone_size: -; cdr3_aa: CASSAGRGKGQPQHF; cdr3_nt: TGTGCCAGCAGTGCCGGACGGGGGAAGGGGCAGCCCCAGCATTTT